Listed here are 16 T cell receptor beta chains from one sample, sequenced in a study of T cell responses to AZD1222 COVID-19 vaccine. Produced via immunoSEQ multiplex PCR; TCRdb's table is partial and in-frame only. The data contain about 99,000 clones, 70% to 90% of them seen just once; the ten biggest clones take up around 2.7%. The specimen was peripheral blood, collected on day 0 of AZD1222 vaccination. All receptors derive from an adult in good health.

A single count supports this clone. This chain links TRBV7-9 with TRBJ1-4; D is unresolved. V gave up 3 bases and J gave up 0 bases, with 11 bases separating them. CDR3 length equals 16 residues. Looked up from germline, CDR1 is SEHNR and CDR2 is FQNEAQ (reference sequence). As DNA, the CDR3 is TGTGCCAGCAGCTTTGTCGGCGCCGCAACTAATGAAAAACTGTTTTTT. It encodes CASSFVGAATNEKLFF.

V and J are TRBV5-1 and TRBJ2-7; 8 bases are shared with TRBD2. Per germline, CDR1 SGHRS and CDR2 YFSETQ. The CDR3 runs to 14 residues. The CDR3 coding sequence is TGTGCCAGCAGCGCATCCGGGACTAGTAAAGAGCAGTACGTC. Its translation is CASSASGTSKEQYV.

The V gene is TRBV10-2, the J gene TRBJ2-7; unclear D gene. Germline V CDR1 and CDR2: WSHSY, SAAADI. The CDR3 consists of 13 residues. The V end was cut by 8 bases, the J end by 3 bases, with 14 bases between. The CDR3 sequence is CASSGPNGYEQYF. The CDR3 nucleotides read TGCGCCAGCTCCGGGCCCAACGGCTACGAGCAGTACTTC.

The CDR3 reads CASSQGSYNEQFF. The CDR3 DNA reads TGCGCCAGCAGCCAGGGCTCTTACAATGAGCAGTTCTTC. The chain employs TRBV4-3 and TRBJ2-1; D is ambiguous. Trimming removed 3 bases from V and 4 bases from J, with 7 bases in between. This CDR3 is built from 13 residues. Germline CDR1 LGHNA, CDR2 YSLEER.

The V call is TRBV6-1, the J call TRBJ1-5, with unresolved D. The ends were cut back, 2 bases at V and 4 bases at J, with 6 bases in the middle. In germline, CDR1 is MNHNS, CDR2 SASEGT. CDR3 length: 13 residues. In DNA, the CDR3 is TGTGCCAGCAGTGAAAATGGAAATCAGCCCCAGCATTTT. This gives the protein CASSENGNQPQHF.

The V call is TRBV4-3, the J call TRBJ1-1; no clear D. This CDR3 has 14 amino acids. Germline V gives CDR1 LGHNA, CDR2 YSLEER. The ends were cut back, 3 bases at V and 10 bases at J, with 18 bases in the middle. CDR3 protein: CASSQALEGVRAFF. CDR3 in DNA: TGCGCCAGCAGCCAGGCCCTCGAGGGAGTCAGAGCTTTCTTT.

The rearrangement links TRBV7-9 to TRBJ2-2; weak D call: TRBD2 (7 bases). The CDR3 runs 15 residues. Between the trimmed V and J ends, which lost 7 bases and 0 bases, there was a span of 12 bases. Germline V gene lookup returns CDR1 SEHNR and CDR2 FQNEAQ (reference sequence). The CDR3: CASTTGGTNTGELFF. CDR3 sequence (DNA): TGTGCCAGCACCACGGGGGGCACGAACACCGGGGAGCTGTTTTTT.

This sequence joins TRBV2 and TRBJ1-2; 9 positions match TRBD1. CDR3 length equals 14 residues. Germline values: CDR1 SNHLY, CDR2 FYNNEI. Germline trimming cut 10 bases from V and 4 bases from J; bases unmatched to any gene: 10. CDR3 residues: CAMRDRVEGYGYTF. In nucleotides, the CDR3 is TGTGCCATGAGGGACAGGGTCGAGGGCTATGGCTACACCTTC.

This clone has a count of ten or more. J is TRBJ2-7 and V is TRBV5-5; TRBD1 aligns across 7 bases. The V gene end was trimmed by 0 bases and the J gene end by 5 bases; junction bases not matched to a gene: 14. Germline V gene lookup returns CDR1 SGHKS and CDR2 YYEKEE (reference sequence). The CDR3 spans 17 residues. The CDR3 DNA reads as TGTGCCAGCAGCTTGGAGAACAGGGGAGATATAATCCACGAGCAGTACTTC. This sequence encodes CASSLENRGDIIHEQYF.

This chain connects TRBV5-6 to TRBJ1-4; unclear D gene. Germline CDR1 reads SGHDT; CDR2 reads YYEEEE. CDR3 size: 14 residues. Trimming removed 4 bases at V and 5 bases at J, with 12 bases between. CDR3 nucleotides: TGTGCCAGCAGCACGGCGGGCGCGAATGAAAAACTGTTTTTT. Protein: CASSTAGANEKLFF.

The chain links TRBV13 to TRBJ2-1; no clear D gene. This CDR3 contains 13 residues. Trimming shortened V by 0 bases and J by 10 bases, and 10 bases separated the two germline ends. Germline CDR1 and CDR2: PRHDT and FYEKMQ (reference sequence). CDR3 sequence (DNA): TGTGCCAGCAGCTTAGGTGTTAACCCAGAGCAGTTCTTC. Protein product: CASSLGVNPEQFF.

CDR3 protein: CASSLGTSGGQETQYF. The DNA for the CDR3 is TGTGCCAGCAGTCTCGGGACTAGCGGGGGACAAGAGACCCAGTACTTC. The chain joins TRBV6-4 to TRBJ2-5, with TRBD2 matching 14 bases. The V gene end was trimmed by 5 bases and the J gene end by 2 bases; junction bases not matched to a gene: 4. The germline gives CDR1 MRHNA, CDR2 SNTAGT. CDR3 length equals 16 residues.

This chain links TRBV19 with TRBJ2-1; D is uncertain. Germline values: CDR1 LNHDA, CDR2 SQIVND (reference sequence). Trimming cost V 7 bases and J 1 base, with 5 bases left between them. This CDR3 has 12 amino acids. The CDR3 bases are TGTGCCAGTATGGGGTCCTACAATGAGCAGTTCTTC. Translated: CASMGSYNEQFF. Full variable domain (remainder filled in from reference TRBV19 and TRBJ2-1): DGGITQSPKYLFRKEGQNVTLSCEQNLNHDAMYWYRQDPGQGLRLIYYSQIVNDFQKGDIAEGYSVSREKKESFPLTVTSAQKNPTAFYLCASMGSYNEQFFGPGTRLTVL.

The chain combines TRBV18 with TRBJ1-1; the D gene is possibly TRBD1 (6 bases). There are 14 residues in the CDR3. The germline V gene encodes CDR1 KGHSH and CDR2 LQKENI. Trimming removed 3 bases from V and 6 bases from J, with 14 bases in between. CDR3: CASSPQGLGAEAFF. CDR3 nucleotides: TGTGCCAGCTCACCCCAGGGGCTGGGCGCTGAAGCTTTCTTT.

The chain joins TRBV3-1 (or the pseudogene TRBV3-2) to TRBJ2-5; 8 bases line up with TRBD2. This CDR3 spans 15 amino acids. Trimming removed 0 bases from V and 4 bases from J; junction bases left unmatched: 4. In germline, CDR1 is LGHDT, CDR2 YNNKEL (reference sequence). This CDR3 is CASSQDRGGGETQYF. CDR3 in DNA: TGTGCCAGCAGCCAAGATCGGGGGGGCGGAGAGACCCAGTACTTC.

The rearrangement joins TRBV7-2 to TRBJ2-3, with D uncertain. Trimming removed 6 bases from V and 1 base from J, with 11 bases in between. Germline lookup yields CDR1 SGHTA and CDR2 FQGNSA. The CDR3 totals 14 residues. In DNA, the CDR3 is TGTGCCAGCAGTCCCGGACGAGGCACAGATACGCAGTATTTT. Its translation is CASSPGRGTDTQYF.